One sample yielded the 27 T cell receptor beta chains listed below, sequenced in a study of blood T cells in healthy people across ages. Then a second PCR, running about 6 to 11 cycles, was carried out with a sample-barcoded 5' primer and a J-beta primer mix. TCRdb processed the 5' RACE reads anew with MiXCR; each CDR3 protein has one entry. The repertoire holds about 1,400,000 distinct CDR3 sequences, with approximately 59% as singletons. Sample: blood. These receptors originate from a young man in good health.

The J gene is TRBJ2-7, the V gene TRBV20-1, with 11 nucleotides matching TRBD2. CDR1 is DFQATT and CDR2 is SNEGSKA in the germline V gene (reference sequence). This CDR3 comprises 15 residues. The V gene end was trimmed by 5 bases and the J gene end by 7 bases; junction bases not matched to a gene: 13. The CDR3 reads CSAFTGTSGDNEQYF. In nucleotides, the CDR3 is TGCAGTGCTTTTACCGGGACTAGCGGTGACAATGAGCAGTACTTC.

This chain links TRBV20-1 with TRBJ2-1; D gene ambiguous. The germline V and J ends were trimmed by 1 base and 5 bases, with 6 bases remaining between them. Germline CDR1 and CDR2: DFQATT and SNEGSKA (reference sequence). This CDR3 spans 12 amino acids. The CDR3 DNA sequence: TGCAGTGCTAGAGGGGATGACAATGAGCAGTTCTTC. This codes for CSARGDDNEQFF.

This clonotype has just a few counts. V gene TRBV29-1 combines with J gene TRBJ2-5, with TRBD2 as a possible D gene (6 bases). V was trimmed by 3 bases and J by 11 bases, leaving 16 bases between them. The CDR3 consists of 12 residues. The germline CDR1 and CDR2 sequences are SQVTM and ANQGSEA. Here the CDR3 reads CSVESSENEQYF. For the CDR3, the DNA is TGCAGCGTTGAGTCTAGCGAGAATGAGCAGTACTTC.

The chain employs TRBV4-2 and TRBJ2-3; 14 positions match TRBD2. Germline CDR1 and CDR2: LGHNA and YNFKEQ. The CDR3 contains 18 residues. V was pared by 5 bases and J by 0 bases, with 7 bases of the junction left unmatched. The CDR3: CASSGGLAGELSTDTQYF. Written as DNA, the CDR3 is TGTGCCAGCAGCGGGGGACTAGCGGGGGAACTGAGCACAGATACGCAGTATTTT.

This chain links TRBV20-1 with TRBJ2-1, with TRBD2 matching over 9 bases. J was trimmed by 0 bases and V by 2 bases; bases with no gene match: 8. Germline CDR1 and CDR2: DFQATT and SNEGSKA (reference sequence). The CDR3 has 17 residues. The CDR3 loop is CSARRTSGYHSYNEQFF. In nucleotides, the CDR3 is TGCAGTGCTAGACGCACTAGCGGGTACCACTCCTACAATGAGCAGTTCTTC.

The rearrangement uses TRBV10-2 and TRBJ2-1; D may correspond to TRBD1 or TRBD2 (5 bases each). The CDR3 is 15 amino acids. V was shortened by 5 bases and J by 5 bases, with 16 bases between the two germline ends. CDR1 is WSHSY, CDR2 SAAADI, per germline. Here the CDR3 reads CASSSGQGPHNEQFF. CDR3 nucleotides: TGCGCCAGCAGTTCCGGTCAGGGACCCCACAATGAGCAGTTCTTC.

The chain couples TRBV12-3 or TRBV12-4 to TRBJ2-4; 7 bases align to TRBD2. The J call is in doubt because the DNA end fits TRBJ2-7 better. The CDR3 length is 15 residues. The CDR3 sequence: CASSLSAGTTYEQYF. In DNA, the CDR3 is TGTGCCAGCAGTTTGAGTGCCGGGACTACCTACGAGCAGTACTTC.

The chain has TRBV7-2 and TRBJ1-1; D may be TRBD1 (5 bases). The CDR3 is 14 residues long. The V and J ends lost 4 bases and 0 bases respectively, with 9 bases between them. CDR1 is SGHTA, CDR2 FQGNSA, per germline. The CDR3 coding sequence is TGTGCCAGCAGCTGGACATTGATGAACACTGAAGCTTTCTTT. As protein: CASSWTLMNTEAFF. Together with reference TRBV7-2 and TRBJ1-1, the CDR3 gives the full variable domain: GAGVSQSPSNKVTEKGKDVELRCDPISGHTALYWYRQSLGQGLEFLIYFQGNSAPDKSGLPSDRFSAERTGGSVSTLTIQRTQQEDSAVYLCASSWTLMNTEAFFGQGTRLTVV.

As DNA, the CDR3 is TGTGCCAGCAGAAGGGGACATTTGGCTCCCTACGAGCAGTACTTC. Residues: CASRRGHLAPYEQYF. This sequence joins TRBV12-3 or TRBV12-4 and TRBJ2-7, with D tentatively TRBD1 (6 bases). V lost 6 bases to trimming and J lost 2 bases, with 17 bases between them. The CDR3 spans 15 residues.

This clonotype was counted a few times. The rearrangement joins TRBV27 to TRBJ2-1, with 9 bases fitting TRBD2. Trimming at V came to 10 bases and at J to 4 bases, leaving 11 bases not matched to a gene. The CDR3 runs 15 residues. Germline values: CDR1 MNHEY, CDR2 SMNVEV (reference sequence). CDR3 sequence (DNA): TGTGCCACTACGGGATTAGCGGGAGATTACAATGAGCAGTTCTTC. As protein: CATTGLAGDYNEQFF.

The table lists this clonotype with a few counts. J is TRBJ2-3 and V is TRBV20-1; D gene unclear. The length of the CDR3 is 12 residues. The V gene lost 3 bases and the J gene lost 0 bases, with 4 bases spanning the gap. Germline CDR1 is DFQATT and CDR2 is SNEGSKA (reference sequence). The CDR3 loop is CSASASTDTQYF. The DNA for the CDR3 is TGCAGTGCTAGTGCTAGCACAGATACGCAGTATTTT.

The chain employs TRBV20-1 and TRBJ2-1; 7 bases fit TRBD2. CDR1 and CDR2 (germline): DFQATT, SNEGSKA (reference sequence). The CDR3 length is 15 residues. With 5 bases clipped from V and 9 bases from J, the junction kept 16 bases outside the gene matches. CDR3 protein: CSAERPNTWEGEQFF. Here the CDR3 DNA reads TGCAGTGCTGAAAGACCGAATACATGGGAGGGTGAGCAGTTCTTC.

The chain carries TRBV15 and TRBJ2-1; D possibly uses TRBD1 or TRBD2 (5 bases each). This CDR3 contains 15 residues. The germline V gene encodes CDR1 LNHNV and CDR2 YYDKDF (reference sequence). The V gene lost 1 base and the J gene lost 7 bases, with 14 bases spanning the gap. The CDR3 bases are TGTGCCACCAGCAGAGTTGGGACGGGGACGAATGAGCAGTTCTTC. Its translation is CATSRVGTGTNEQFF.

The gene calls are TRBV27 and TRBJ2-1; no clear D. Germline V gene lookup returns CDR1 MNHEY and CDR2 SMNVEV (reference sequence). V shed 6 bases and J shed 0 bases, with 12 bases lying between them. CDR3 length equals 15 residues. In DNA form, the CDR3 reads TGTGCCAGCAGATTCGGAGATAGCTCCTACAATGAGCAGTTCTTC. This sequence encodes CASRFGDSSYNEQFF.

A word on this clonotype: The junction does not match germline at one end; this may be a read error. This chain links TRBV7-9 with TRBJ2-1; TRBD1 is a possible D gene (6 bases). The CDR3 is 14 residues long. Germline V gene lookup returns CDR1 SEHNR and CDR2 FQNEAQ (reference sequence). The CDR3 here is CASSVAMGAETQFF. As DNA, the CDR3 is TGTGCCAGCAGCGTAGCGATGGGGGCGGAGACCCAGTTCTTC. Complete variable domain (other parts from reference TRBV7-9 and TRBJ2-1): DTGVSQNPRHKITKRGQNVTFRCDPISEHNRLYWYRQTLGQGPEFLTYFQNEAQLEKSRLLSDRFSAERPKGSFSTLEIQRTEQGDSAMYLCASSVAMGAETQFFGPGTRLTVL.

This clonotype was counted only a few times. This chain uses TRBV3-1 with TRBJ1-5; maybe TRBD1 (6 bases). CDR3 length: 15 amino acids. Germline V gene data show CDR1 as LGHDT and CDR2 as YNNKEL (reference sequence). Trimming removed 4 bases from V and 1 base from J, with 11 bases in between. The CDR3 region is CASSPQGLSNQPQHF. The CDR3 nucleotides read TGTGCCAGCAGCCCCCAGGGGCTAAGCAATCAGCCCCAGCATTTT.

V is TRBV6-6 and J is TRBJ2-1, with TRBD1 matching over 8 bases. Trimming cost V 6 bases and J 6 bases; bases outside gene matches: 10. CDR3 length: 15 amino acids. The germline CDR1 and CDR2 sequences are MNHNY and SVGAGI (reference sequence). CDR3 sequence reads: CASRSGGEAPNEQFF. In nucleotides, the CDR3 is TGTGCCAGCAGGTCAGGGGGCGAAGCCCCCAATGAGCAGTTCTTC.

The gene calls are TRBV7-9 and TRBJ2-1; D call uncertain. This CDR3 is built from 12 residues. V was cut by 5 bases and J by 8 bases, with 10 bases left in between. CDR1 and CDR2 from the germline V gene are SEHNR and FQNEAQ (reference sequence). In DNA, the CDR3 is TGTGCCAGCAGCGGTCGGCAGTATGAGCAGTTCTTC. This translates into CASSGRQYEQFF.

Remarks on this clonotype: One end of the junction varies from germline; a read error may be responsible. This sequence joins TRBV20-1 and TRBJ2-7, with D perhaps matching TRBD2 (5 bases). Germline V CDR1 and CDR2: DFQATT, SNEGSKA (reference sequence). The CDR3 consists of 11 residues. CDR3 loop: CSARLDYEKYF. DNA for the CDR3: TGCAGTGCTAGACTAGACTACGAGAAGTACTTC.

This chain joins TRBV7-9 and TRBJ1-2; 7 nucleotides line up with TRBD1. The J segment lost 8 bases and the V segment lost 5 bases, leaving 5 bases of the junction unmatched. CDR1 and CDR2 from the germline V gene are SEHNR and FQNEAQ (reference sequence). The CDR3 sequence is 12 residues long. The CDR3 here is CASSETGRGYTF. CDR3 in DNA: TGTGCCAGCAGCGAGACAGGGCGAGGCTACACCTTC.

In its sample, this clonotype was seen many times. V and J are TRBV27 and TRBJ2-7; unclear D gene. The CDR3 runs 13 residues. Per the germline V gene, CDR1 is MNHEY and CDR2 is SMNVEV (reference sequence). V shed 0 bases and J shed 1 base, with 4 bases lying between them. The DNA for the CDR3 is TGTGCCAGCAGTTTATCTCGGTCCTACGAGCAGTACTTC. Its protein is CASSLSRSYEQYF.

The rearrangement joins TRBV5-5 to TRBJ2-5; D might be TRBD2 (5 bases). Germline V lookup: CDR1 SGHKS, CDR2 YYEKEE (reference sequence). V was shortened by 1 base and J by 11 bases, with 18 bases between the two germline ends. The CDR3 length is 14 residues. The CDR3 protein is CASSLIGEILEQYF. CDR3 sequence (DNA): TGTGCCAGCAGCTTGATCGGGGAAATATTAGAGCAGTACTTC.

The chain uses TRBV5-1 and TRBJ2-1; D gene ambiguous. Germline CDR1 and CDR2: SGHRS and YFSETQ. CDR3 size: 15 residues. The V gene lost 0 bases and the J gene lost 6 bases, with 13 bases spanning the gap. Here the CDR3 DNA reads TGCGCCAGCAGCTTGGCCATAGGACCAGCCAATGAGCAGTTCTTC. This encodes CASSLAIGPANEQFF. The full variable domain, its missing parts supplied by reference TRBV5-1 and TRBJ2-1, is KAGVTQTPRYLIKTRGQQVTLSCSPISGHRSVSWYQQTPGQGLQFLFEYFSETQRNKGNFPGRFSGRQFSNSRSEMNVSTLELGDSALYLCASSLAIGPANEQFFGPGTRLTVL.

This chain joins TRBV12-3 or TRBV12-4 and TRBJ2-7; 7 positions match TRBD1. The CDR3 runs 14 residues. V shed 3 bases, J shed 2 bases, and the junction held 4 bases outside the gene matches. The CDR3 is CASSFNTGAYEQYF. CDR3 bases: TGTGCCAGCAGTTTTAACACAGGGGCCTACGAGCAGTACTTC.

The chain has TRBV20-1 and TRBJ2-1; TRBD2 matches at 7 bases. The CDR3 covers 14 residues. The germline CDR1 and CDR2 sequences are DFQATT and SNEGSKA (reference sequence). V lost 7 bases and J lost 4; bases outside the gene matches: 10. The CDR3 DNA is TGCAGTGTTACACCTAGCGGCCGATACAATGAGCAGTTCTTC. It codes for CSVTPSGRYNEQFF.

The chain couples TRBV10-3 to TRBJ2-1, with D possibly matching TRBD2 (6 bases). V lost 4 bases, J lost 10 bases, and 17 bases lay in between. The length of the CDR3 is 14 residues. Germline V gene sequence: CDR1 ENHRY, CDR2 SYGVKD. The CDR3 reads CAISANSPSGEQFF. DNA of the CDR3: TGTGCCATCAGTGCAAACAGCCCAAGCGGGGAGCAGTTCTTC.

The chain employs TRBV28 and TRBJ2-7; the match to TRBD1 covers 9 bases. This CDR3 comprises 16 residues. The V gene's germline CDR1 is MDHEN and CDR2 SYDVKM. Unmatched junction bases numbered 10, after V lost 3 bases and J lost 4 bases. This chain's CDR3 is CASSFTGTGSSYEQYF. In DNA, the CDR3 is TGTGCCAGCAGTTTTACCGGGACAGGGAGTTCTTACGAGCAGTACTTC.